Shown below are 27 T cell receptor beta chains from a single sample sequenced in a study of CD8 T cells in cerebrospinal fluid in Alzheimer's disease. From its re-call of the 10x single-cell sequencing reads, TCRdb lists each CDR3 protein once, without DNA. Its listing shows about 1,100 distinct CDR3 sequences. Material: cerebrospinal fluid. The source is a human donor in good health.

Judged by frequency, this clonotype is large. V and J are TRBV7-9 and TRBJ1-2; TCRdb's D call of TRBD1 is untestable without DNA. Germline V gives CDR1 SEHNR, CDR2 FQNEAQ (reference sequence). The CDR3 consists of 15 residues. CDR3 loop: CASSQGTGSNYGYTF. The entire variable domain, with the rest obtained from reference TRBV7-9 and TRBJ1-2, is as follows: DTGVSQNPRHKITKRGQNVTFRCDPISEHNRLYWYRQTLGQGPEFLTYFQNEAQLEKSRLLSDRFSAERPKGSFSTLEIQRTEQGDSAMYLCASSQGTGSNYGYTFGSGTRLTVV.

The rearrangement joins TRBV3-1 to TRBJ1-4. The CDR3 length is 17 residues. The germline V gene has CDR1 LGHDT and CDR2 YNNKEL (reference sequence). CDR3 amino acids: CASSHRHVLTTNEKLFF.

This clonotype is large by frequency. The CDR3 loop is CASSSRRTDTQYF. V usage is TRBV7-2 and J usage is TRBJ2-3; TCRdb returns TRBD1, unconfirmable since there is no DNA. Per germline, CDR1 SGHTA and CDR2 FQGNSA. The CDR3 extends over 13 amino acids.

The chain links TRBV7-2 to TRBJ2-7. The CDR3 has 12 amino acids. Germline CDR1 is SGHTA and CDR2 is FQGNSA. This CDR3 is CASSLNSYEQYF.

This clonotype is called medium-sized based on its frequency. The chain joins TRBV6-5 to TRBJ1-1; TCRdb's D call, TRBD1, is unchecked because there is no DNA. This CDR3 has 15 residues. In germline, CDR1 is MNHEY, CDR2 SVGAGI. CDR3 sequence reads: CASSDAGQGNTEAFF.

This clonotype counts as medium-sized by frequency. The chain combines TRBV28 with TRBJ2-3; TCRdb returns TRBD1, unconfirmable since there is no DNA. The CDR3 extends over 14 amino acids. Germline CDR1 reads MDHEN; CDR2 reads SYDVKM. The chain's CDR3 is CASSAPPSTDTQYF.

This clonotype is classed as medium-sized by frequency. CDR3 sequence reads: CASSNQGTYAQLSYTEAFF. The chain employs TRBV7-9 and TRBJ1-1; TCRdb lists TRBD1, though no DNA is available to test this call. Germline V lookup: CDR1 SEHNR, CDR2 FQNEAQ (reference sequence). This CDR3 is 19 amino acids long. Full variable domain (remainder filled in from reference TRBV7-9 and TRBJ1-1): DTGVSQNPRHKITKRGQNVTFRCDPISEHNRLYWYRQTLGQGPEFLTYFQNEAQLEKSRLLSDRFSAERPKGSFSTLEIQRTEQGDSAMYLCASSNQGTYAQLSYTEAFFGQGTRLTVV.

The chain couples TRBV19 to TRBJ1-4; the D call from TCRdb, TRBD1, cannot be confirmed without DNA. The germline gives CDR1 LNHDA, CDR2 SQIVND (reference sequence). This CDR3 comprises 14 residues. The chain's CDR3 is CASTSGAANEKLFF.

By frequency, this clonotype is large. The rearrangement joins TRBV12-3 or TRBV12-4 to TRBJ1-1; TCRdb names TRBD1, which stays unverified in the absence of DNA. The CDR3 loop spans 13 amino acids. The CDR3 protein is CASSPAWGTEAFF.

This clonotype shows up as medium-sized (0.01 to 0.1%) by frequency. The V gene is TRBV6-2 or TRBV6-3, the J gene TRBJ2-3; lacking DNA, the TRBD1 call made by TCRdb goes unchecked. The V gene's germline CDR1 is MNHEY and CDR2 SVGEGT. The CDR3 spans 12 residues. The CDR3: CASSFAGVTQYF.

This clonotype counts as medium-sized by frequency. This chain links TRBV5-8 with TRBJ2-5; the TCRdb D gene call, TRBD1, has no DNA to confirm it. From germline, CDR1 is SGHTS and CDR2 YDEGEE. CDR3 length: 14 amino acids. CDR3 amino acids: CASSRTGVQETQYF.

The rearrangement uses TRBV27 and TRBJ1-6; with no DNA, the TCRdb D assignment of TRBD1 cannot be verified. The germline CDR1 and CDR2 sequences are MNHEY and SMNVEV (reference sequence). The CDR3 consists of 14 residues. CDR3 protein: CASSTGIYNSPLHF.

This clonotype is labeled medium-sized (0.01 to 0.1%) based on frequency. The rearrangement uses TRBV20-1 and TRBJ2-5; without DNA, the TCRdb call of TRBD1 cannot be checked. The CDR3 has 11 residues. Germline lookup yields CDR1 DFQATT and CDR2 SNEGSKA (reference sequence). CDR3 amino acids: CSGRGQETQYF.

This clonotype registers medium-sized by frequency. V gene TRBV6-2 or TRBV6-3 combines with J gene TRBJ1-5. The CDR3 is 14 residues long. Germline CDR1 and CDR2: MNHEY and SVGEGT. This CDR3 is CASSYRVGDQPQHF.

Its frequency marks this clonotype as medium-sized (0.01 to 0.1%). The chain links TRBV20-1 to TRBJ2-4; without DNA, the TCRdb call of TRBD2 cannot be checked. Germline CDR1 and CDR2: DFQATT and SNEGSKA (reference sequence). This CDR3 is built from 16 residues. This chain's CDR3 is CSARDLQRGTENIQYF.

The chain couples TRBV5-1 to TRBJ2-2; TCRdb's D call of TRBD1 is untestable without DNA. CDR1 and CDR2 from the germline V gene are SGHRS and YFSETQ. This CDR3 is 17 amino acids long. The CDR3 sequence: CASSLAGRGANTGELFF.

Considering frequency, this clonotype is large. This chain joins TRBV20-1 and TRBJ2-2; TCRdb calls TRBD1, which cannot be checked without DNA. The length of the CDR3 is 15 residues. Germline CDR1 is DFQATT and CDR2 is SNEGSKA (reference sequence). The CDR3 loop reads CSARGFDRNTGELFF.

This clonotype is classed as large (0.1 to 1%) by frequency. This chain uses TRBV7-3 with TRBJ2-7. The CDR3 is 13 residues long. From germline, CDR1 is SGHTA and CDR2 FQGTGA. The CDR3 here is CASSSVGWGEQYF.

The chain employs TRBV5-1 and TRBJ1-6; the D gene TCRdb calls, TRBD1, cannot be checked with no DNA. The V gene's germline CDR1 is SGHRS and CDR2 YFSETQ. The CDR3 has 16 amino acids. CDR3: CASSLVGSGYNSPLHF.

This clonotype shows up as medium-sized by frequency. The genes are TRBV19 and TRBJ2-4; the D call from TCRdb, TRBD1, cannot be confirmed without DNA. Germline CDR1 is LNHDA and CDR2 is SQIVND (reference sequence). CDR3 length: 14 residues. CDR3 region: CASRGQGAENIQYF.

This clonotype is labeled medium-sized based on frequency. This rearrangement joins TRBV6-6 to TRBJ2-5; without DNA, the TCRdb call of TRBD1 cannot be checked. Germline V gene lookup returns CDR1 MNHNY and CDR2 SVGAGI (reference sequence). CDR3 size: 14 residues. CDR3 sequence reads: CASRGVSRVETQYF.

By frequency, this clonotype registers medium-sized (0.01 to 0.1%). The gene calls are TRBV28 and TRBJ1-6. This CDR3 comprises 17 residues. Germline loops: CDR1 MDHEN, CDR2 SYDVKM. The CDR3 protein is CASSFWRETSYNSPLHF.

This clonotype is labeled medium-sized (0.01 to 0.1%) based on frequency. V is TRBV9 and J is TRBJ1-1. CDR1 is SGDLS and CDR2 is YYNGEE in the germline V gene. CDR3 length equals 16 residues. Here the CDR3 reads CASSTRSQVGLAEAFF.

This clonotype shows up as large by frequency. This chain connects TRBV28 to TRBJ2-5. Per germline, CDR1 MDHEN and CDR2 SYDVKM. The CDR3 consists of 11 residues. The CDR3: CASSYQETQYF.

By frequency, this clonotype is medium-sized. This rearrangement joins TRBV5-5 to TRBJ1-1; lacking DNA, the TRBD1 call made by TCRdb goes unchecked. In germline, CDR1 is SGHKS, CDR2 YYEKEE (reference sequence). This CDR3 contains 15 residues. CDR3 sequence: CASRQTGLGNTEAFF.

According to its frequency, this clonotype is large. The chain couples TRBV7-2 to TRBJ2-3; with no DNA, the TCRdb D assignment of TRBD1 cannot be verified. The CDR3 loop spans 15 amino acids. CDR1 and CDR2 (germline): SGHTA, FQGNSA. The CDR3 loop reads CASSLVWGGTDTQYF.

This clonotype counts as large (0.1 to 1%) by frequency. The V gene is TRBV28, the J gene TRBJ2-5; TCRdb's D gene call, TRBD1, goes unchecked for lack of DNA. In germline, CDR1 is MDHEN, CDR2 SYDVKM. This CDR3 spans 15 amino acids. CDR3 sequence reads: CASSFETAPGGTQYF.